This TCR beta chain was profiled in a study of response to subunit inactivated influenza vaccine. The study's findings and limits: Seasonal influenza vaccination, on each occasion, was suggested by the authors to recruit few new T cells.

TCRdb re-derived calls from the RT-PCR reads in MiXCR, one entry per CDR3 protein. In the table there are 450,000 to 550,000 distinct CDR3 sequences, 25% of which are singletons. Of note for this clonotype: What it recognizes is unknown.

Looked up from germline, CDR1 is SGHRS and CDR2 is YFSETQ. The V gene lost 4 bases and the J gene lost 1 base, with 12 bases spanning the gap. This CDR3 comprises 16 residues. The J gene is TRBJ2-6, the V gene TRBV5-1; D is ambiguous. The clonotype was recovered from a man between 50 and 59 years old who received an inactivated influenza vaccine. The sequenced sample was CD4+ T cells sorted from PBMCs, obtained roughly 5 days after vaccination. CDR3 amino acids: CASSAQSLSGANVLTF. The CDR3 DNA reads TGCGCCAGCAGCGCTCAAAGTCTATCTGGGGCCAACGTCCTGACTTTC.